This note documents a single T cell receptor (beta chain) sequence. This specimen comes from a study of control samples from healthy donors and cancer patients. Data came from immunoSEQ multiplex PCR; TCRdb stores just in-frame clones and leaves some out. Among about 150,000 clones listed, about 93% were seen once. There are 16 residues in the CDR3. The V gene end was trimmed by 5 bases and the J gene end by 2 bases; junction bases not matched to a gene: 8. Looked up from germline, CDR1 is MDHEN and CDR2 is SYDVKM. The sequenced sample was blood. V and J are TRBV28 and TRBJ1-5, with 8 bases fitting TRBD1. The sequence derives from a man between 45 and 60 years old in good health. As DNA, the CDR3 is TGTGCCAGCAGTCTCCGACAGGGGATTGGCAATCAGCCCCAGCATTTT. Translation gives CASSLRQGIGNQPQHF.